What follows is one T cell receptor (beta chain) and its context. In the study's own analysis: The authors estimated nucleated cell counts from reference gene primer amplification. Assay used: immunoSEQ multiplex PCR; TCRdb lists only in-frame clones, some missing. That table furnishes V, J and clone size, whereas the DNA furnished D and trimming. The sample carries about 70,000 clones, around 87% recorded once. This entry is derived from a study of blood T cell repertoires in COVID-19. Turning to the study itself: Acute-phase and convalescent COVID-19 samples originated in the United States, Italy and Spain. In each case, the material was cDNA or gDNA derived from T cells, B-cell-depleted T cells, or PBMCs.

The sequenced material came from peripheral blood. This TCR came from a human donor in a cohort sampled during active COVID-19.

The CDR3 region has the DNA TGTGCCAGCAGCGTAGGGTTTTGGCGGAGCAATCAAGAGACCCAGTACTTC. Its protein product is CASSVGFWRSNQETQYF. The chain joins TRBV9 to TRBJ2-5; D is ambiguous. Germline values: CDR1 SGDLS, CDR2 YYNGEE. The V gene lost 0 bases and the J gene lost 2 bases, with 17 bases spanning the gap. The CDR3 is 17 residues long.